The entry that follows covers one T cell receptor beta chain sequence. Its antigen remains unidentified. V was shortened by 4 bases and J by 5 bases, with 19 bases between the two germline ends. CDR1 is SGHVS, CDR2 FQNEAQ, per germline. The CDR3 has 16 residues. This record belongs to a study of cytomegalovirus exposure and HLA in healthy donors. Across the study: Of the donors genotyped, several hundred in all, over 80% fell in the Caucasian-associated ancestry cluster. Whole-study results and caveats: Per a prior analysis, the majority of TCR beta V segments were productive roughly 87% or roughly 30% of the time.

Researchers ran the PCR with 60 Vbeta and 13 Jbeta primers. Assay used: immunoSEQ multiplex PCR; TCRdb lists only in-frame clones, some missing. The sample table sets out tens of thousands of clones. The sample consisted of PBMCs. This receptor was obtained from a woman in her twenties or thirties in good health and CMV-seropositive. This chain links TRBV7-8 with TRBJ2-3; possible D gene TRBD2, 6 bases. The CDR3 sequence is CASSSIQRRGGDTQYF. The CDR3 region has the DNA TGTGCCAGCAGCTCCATCCAGCGGCGGGGAGGAGATACGCAGTATTTT.